This T cell receptor (beta chain) was sequenced for a study of CD8+CD57+ T cells in acquired aplastic anemia. Losses at the gene ends were 4 bases for V and 2 bases for J; bases not matched to a gene: 4. The CDR3 has 14 amino acids. CDR1 is SGHTA, CDR2 FQGNSA, per germline. For sequencing, patients were chosen who had shown expansion of CD8+CD57+ cells by flow cytometry. There were no patients without severe acquired aplastic anemia. By the time of blood sampling, patients had still received no therapy. TCR beta VDJ and CDR3 profiling used genomic DNA as template. TCRdb ran MiXCR on the reads and lists one entry per CDR3 protein. The repertoire holds 250,000 or so distinct CDR3 sequences, with approximately 45% as singletons.

This chain uses TRBV7-2 with TRBJ2-7, with TRBD2 matching over 8 bases. The receptor's source is a human donor with aplastic anemia. Sequencing used sorted CD4+, CD8+, or CD8+CD57+ T cells (not recorded which) from PBMCs. CDR3 nucleotide sequence: TGTGCCAGCAGCTCCTATAGCGGGGCCTACGAGCAGTACTTC. It is translated as CASSSYSGAYEQYF.